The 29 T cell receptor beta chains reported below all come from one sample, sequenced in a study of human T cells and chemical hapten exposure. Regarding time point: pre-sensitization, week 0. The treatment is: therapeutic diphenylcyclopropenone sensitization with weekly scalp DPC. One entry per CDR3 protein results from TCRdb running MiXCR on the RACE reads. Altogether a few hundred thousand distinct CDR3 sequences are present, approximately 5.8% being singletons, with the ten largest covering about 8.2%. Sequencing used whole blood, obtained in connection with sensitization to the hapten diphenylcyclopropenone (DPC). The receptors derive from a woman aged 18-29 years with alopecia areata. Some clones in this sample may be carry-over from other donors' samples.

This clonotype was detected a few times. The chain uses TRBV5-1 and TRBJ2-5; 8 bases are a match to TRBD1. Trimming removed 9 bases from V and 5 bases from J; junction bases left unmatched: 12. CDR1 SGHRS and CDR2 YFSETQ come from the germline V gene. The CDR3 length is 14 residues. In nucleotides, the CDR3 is TGCGCCACCTCAACCGGGACAGGAGACGAGACCCAGTACTTC. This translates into CATSTGTGDETQYF.

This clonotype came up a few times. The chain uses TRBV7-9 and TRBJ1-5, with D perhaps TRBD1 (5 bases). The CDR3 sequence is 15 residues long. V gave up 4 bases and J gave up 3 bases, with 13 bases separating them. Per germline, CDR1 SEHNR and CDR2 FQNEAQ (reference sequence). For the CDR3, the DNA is TGTGCCAGCAGCTCTACCAGGGAATACAATCAGCCCCAGCATTTT. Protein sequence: CASSSTREYNQPQHF. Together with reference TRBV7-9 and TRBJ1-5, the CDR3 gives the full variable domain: DTGVSQNPRHKITKRGQNVTFRCDPISEHNRLYWYRQTLGQGPEFLTYFQNEAQLEKSRLLSDRFSAERPKGSFSTLEIQRTEQGDSAMYLCASSSTREYNQPQHFGDGTRLSIL.

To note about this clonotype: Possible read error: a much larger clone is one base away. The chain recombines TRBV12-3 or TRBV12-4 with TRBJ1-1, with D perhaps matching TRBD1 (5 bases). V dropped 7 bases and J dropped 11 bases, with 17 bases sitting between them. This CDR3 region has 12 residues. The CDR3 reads CASMGTPEEAFF. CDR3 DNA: TGTGCCAGCATGGGGACCCCCGAGGAGGCTTTCTTT.

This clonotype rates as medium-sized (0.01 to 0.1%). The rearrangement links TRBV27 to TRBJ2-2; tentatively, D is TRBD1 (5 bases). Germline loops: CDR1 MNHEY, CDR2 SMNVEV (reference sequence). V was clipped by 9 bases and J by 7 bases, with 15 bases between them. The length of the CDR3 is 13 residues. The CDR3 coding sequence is TGTGCCAGTCAGGGCCGCAGGAGCGGGGAGCTGTTTTTT. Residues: CASQGRRSGELFF.

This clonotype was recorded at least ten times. The CDR3 here is CASSSQIGNTEAFF. Here the CDR3 DNA reads TGTGCCAGCAGCTCCCAGATCGGGAACACTGAAGCTTTCTTT. The rearrangement joins TRBV3-1 to TRBJ1-1; D uncertain. Germline V CDR1 and CDR2: LGHDT, YNNKEL (reference sequence). The V and J ends lost 5 bases and 1 base respectively, with 11 bases between them. The CDR3 is 14 amino acids.

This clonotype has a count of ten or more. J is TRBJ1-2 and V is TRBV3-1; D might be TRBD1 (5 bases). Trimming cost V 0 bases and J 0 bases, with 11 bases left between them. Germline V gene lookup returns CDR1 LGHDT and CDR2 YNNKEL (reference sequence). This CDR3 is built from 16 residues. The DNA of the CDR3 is TGTGCCAGCAGCCAAGAAGCCCGGGACCCTAACTATGGCTACACCTTC. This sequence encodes CASSQEARDPNYGYTF.

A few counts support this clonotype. CDR3 bases: TGTGCCAGCAGCTTAGGGGTAGTCGGGTCCTACGAGCAGTACTTC. Its translation is CASSLGVVGSYEQYF. The J gene is TRBJ2-7, the V gene TRBV7-9; D uncertain. The germline CDR1 and CDR2 sequences are SEHNR and FQNEAQ (reference sequence). The CDR3 spans 15 residues. Trimming removed 1 base from V and 1 base from J, with 11 bases in between.

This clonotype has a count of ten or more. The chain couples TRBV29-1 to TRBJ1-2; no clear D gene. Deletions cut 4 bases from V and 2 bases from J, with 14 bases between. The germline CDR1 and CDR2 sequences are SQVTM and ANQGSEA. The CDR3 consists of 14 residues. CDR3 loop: CSVVEGLGNYGYTF. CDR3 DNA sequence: TGCAGCGTTGTTGAAGGGCTGGGAAACTATGGCTACACCTTC.

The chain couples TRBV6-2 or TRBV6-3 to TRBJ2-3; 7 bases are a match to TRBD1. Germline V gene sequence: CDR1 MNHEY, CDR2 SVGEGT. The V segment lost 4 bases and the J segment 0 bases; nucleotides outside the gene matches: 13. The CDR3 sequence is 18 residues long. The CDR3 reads CASSFRINRDSSTDTQYF. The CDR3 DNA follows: TGTGCCAGCAGTTTTCGAATCAACCGGGACAGTAGCACAGATACGCAGTATTTT.

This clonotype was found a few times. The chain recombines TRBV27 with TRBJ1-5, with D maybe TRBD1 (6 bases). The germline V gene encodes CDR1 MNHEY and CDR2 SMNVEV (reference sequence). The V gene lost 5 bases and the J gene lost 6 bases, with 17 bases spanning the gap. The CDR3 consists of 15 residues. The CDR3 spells CASSMQQGFGQPQHF. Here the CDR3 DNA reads TGTGCCAGCAGTATGCAACAGGGTTTCGGTCAGCCCCAGCATTTT.

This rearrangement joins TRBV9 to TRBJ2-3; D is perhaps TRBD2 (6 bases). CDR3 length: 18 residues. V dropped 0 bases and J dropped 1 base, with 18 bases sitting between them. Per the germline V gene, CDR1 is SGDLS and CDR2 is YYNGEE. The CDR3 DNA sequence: TGTGCCAGCAGCGTAGCTCCGACTAGTAAAAGCGGCACAGATACGCAGTATTTT. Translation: CASSVAPTSKSGTDTQYF.

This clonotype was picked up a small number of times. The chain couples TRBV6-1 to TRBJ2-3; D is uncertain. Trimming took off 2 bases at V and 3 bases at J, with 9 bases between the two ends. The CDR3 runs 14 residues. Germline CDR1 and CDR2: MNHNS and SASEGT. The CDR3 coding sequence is TGTGCCAGCAGTGAACTTTTGGGGACAGATACGCAGTATTTT. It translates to CASSELLGTDTQYF.

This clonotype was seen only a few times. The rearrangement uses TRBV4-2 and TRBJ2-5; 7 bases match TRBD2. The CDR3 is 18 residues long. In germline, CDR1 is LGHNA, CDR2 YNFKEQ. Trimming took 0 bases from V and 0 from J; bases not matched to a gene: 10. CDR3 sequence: CASSQEYQGGDNQETQYF. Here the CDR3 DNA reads TGTGCCAGCAGCCAAGAGTATCAGGGAGGGGATAACCAAGAGACCCAGTACTTC.

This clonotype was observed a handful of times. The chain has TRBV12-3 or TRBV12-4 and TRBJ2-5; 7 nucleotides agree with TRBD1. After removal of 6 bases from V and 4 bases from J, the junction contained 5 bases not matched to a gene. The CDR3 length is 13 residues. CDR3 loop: CASRETGRETQYF. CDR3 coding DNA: TGTGCCAGCAGGGAGACAGGGCGAGAGACCCAGTACTTC.

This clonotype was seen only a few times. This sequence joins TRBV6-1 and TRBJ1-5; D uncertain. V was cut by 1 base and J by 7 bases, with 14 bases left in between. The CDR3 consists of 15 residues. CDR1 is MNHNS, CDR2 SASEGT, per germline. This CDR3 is CASSEGEGMVQPQHF. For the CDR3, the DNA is TGTGCCAGCAGTGAAGGAGAAGGGATGGTCCAGCCCCAGCATTTT.

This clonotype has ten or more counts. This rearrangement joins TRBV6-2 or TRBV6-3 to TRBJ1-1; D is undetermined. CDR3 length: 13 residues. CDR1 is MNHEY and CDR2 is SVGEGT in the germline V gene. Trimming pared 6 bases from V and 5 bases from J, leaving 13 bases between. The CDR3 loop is CASRTVAGTEAFF. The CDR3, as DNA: TGTGCCAGCAGGACGGTTGCCGGAACTGAAGCTTTCTTT.

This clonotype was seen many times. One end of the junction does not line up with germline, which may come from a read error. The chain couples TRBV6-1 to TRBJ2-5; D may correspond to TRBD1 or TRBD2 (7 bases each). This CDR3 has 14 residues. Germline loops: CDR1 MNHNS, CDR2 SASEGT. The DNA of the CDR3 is TGTGCCAGCAGTGAGTGGAGGGGGCGGGAGAGCCAGTACTTC. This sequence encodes CASSEWRGRESQYF.

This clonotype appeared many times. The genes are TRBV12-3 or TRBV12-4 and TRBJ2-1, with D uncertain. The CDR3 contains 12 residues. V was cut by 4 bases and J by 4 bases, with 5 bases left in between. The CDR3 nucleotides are TGTGCCAGCAGTTCCCTATACAATGAGCAGTTCTTC. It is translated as CASSSLYNEQFF.

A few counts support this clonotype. The CDR3 here is CSARETGRETQYF. As DNA, the CDR3 is TGCAGTGCTAGAGAGACAGGGCGCGAGACCCAGTACTTC. The gene calls are TRBV20-1 and TRBJ2-5; 7 bases are a match to TRBD1. The CDR3 consists of 13 residues. The trim removed 0 bases at V and 5 bases at J, leaving 3 bases unmatched. CDR1 and CDR2 (germline): DFQATT, SNEGSKA (reference sequence).

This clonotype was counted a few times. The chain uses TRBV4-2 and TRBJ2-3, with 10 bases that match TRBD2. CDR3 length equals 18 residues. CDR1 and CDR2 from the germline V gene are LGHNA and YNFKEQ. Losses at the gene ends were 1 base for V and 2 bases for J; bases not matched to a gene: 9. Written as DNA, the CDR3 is TGTGCCAGCAGCCAAGGACCCCTAGCGGGGGACCTCACAGATACGCAGTATTTT. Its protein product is CASSQGPLAGDLTDTQYF.

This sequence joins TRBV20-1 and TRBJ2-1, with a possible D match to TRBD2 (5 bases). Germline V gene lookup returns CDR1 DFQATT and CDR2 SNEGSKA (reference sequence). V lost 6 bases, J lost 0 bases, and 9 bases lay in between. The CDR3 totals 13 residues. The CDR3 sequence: CSASTSSYNEQFF. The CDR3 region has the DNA TGCAGTGCGAGCACTAGCTCCTACAATGAGCAGTTCTTC.

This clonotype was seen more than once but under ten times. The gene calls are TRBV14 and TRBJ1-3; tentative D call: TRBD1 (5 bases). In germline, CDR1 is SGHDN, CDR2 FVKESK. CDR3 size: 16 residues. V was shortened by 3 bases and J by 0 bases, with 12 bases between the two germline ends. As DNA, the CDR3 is TGTGCCAGCAGCCAGCCAGGGAAGAGCTCTGGAAACACCATATATTTT. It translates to CASSQPGKSSGNTIYF.

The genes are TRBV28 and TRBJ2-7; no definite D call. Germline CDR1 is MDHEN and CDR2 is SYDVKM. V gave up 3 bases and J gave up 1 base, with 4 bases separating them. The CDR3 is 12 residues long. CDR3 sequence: CASSFNSYEQYF. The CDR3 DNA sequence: TGTGCCAGCAGTTTCAATTCCTACGAGCAGTACTTC.

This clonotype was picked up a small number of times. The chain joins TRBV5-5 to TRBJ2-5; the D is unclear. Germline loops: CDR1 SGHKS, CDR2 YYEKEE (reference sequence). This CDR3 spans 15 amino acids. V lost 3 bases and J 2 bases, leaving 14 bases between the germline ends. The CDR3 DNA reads TGTGCCAGCAGCTCTTACTCGTTCCCGCAAGAGACCCAGTACTTC. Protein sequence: CASSSYSFPQETQYF.

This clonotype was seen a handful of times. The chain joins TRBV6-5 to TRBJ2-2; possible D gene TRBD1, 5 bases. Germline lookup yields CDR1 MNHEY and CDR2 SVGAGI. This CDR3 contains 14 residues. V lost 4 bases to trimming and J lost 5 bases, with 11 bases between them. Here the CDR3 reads CASSSKRGTGELFF. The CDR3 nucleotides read TGTGCCAGCAGTTCAAAAAGGGGAACCGGGGAGCTGTTTTTT.

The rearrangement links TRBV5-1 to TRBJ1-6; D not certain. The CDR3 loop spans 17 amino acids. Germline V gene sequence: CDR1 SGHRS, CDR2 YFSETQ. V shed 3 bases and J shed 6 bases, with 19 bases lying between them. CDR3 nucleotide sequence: TGCGCCAGCAGCTCTTGGACGACCAGGACGGGTAATTCACCCCTCCACTTT. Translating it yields CASSSWTTRTGNSPLHF.

The CDR3 DNA reads as TGTGCCAGCAGTTCCCGGGACTCGGACGAGCAGTACTTC. It codes for CASSSRDSDEQYF. The chain combines TRBV28 with TRBJ2-7; D possibly corresponds to TRBD2 (6 bases). The germline V and J ends were trimmed by 4 bases and 5 bases, with 12 bases remaining between them. The CDR3 has 13 amino acids. Looked up from germline, CDR1 is MDHEN and CDR2 is SYDVKM.

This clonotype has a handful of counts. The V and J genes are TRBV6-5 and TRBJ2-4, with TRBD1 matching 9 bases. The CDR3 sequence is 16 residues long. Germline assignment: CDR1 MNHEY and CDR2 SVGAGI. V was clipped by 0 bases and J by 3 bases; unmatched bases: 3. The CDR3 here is CASSYSRTGVKNIQYF. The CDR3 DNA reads TGTGCCAGCAGTTACTCTCGGACAGGGGTCAAAAACATTCAGTACTTC.

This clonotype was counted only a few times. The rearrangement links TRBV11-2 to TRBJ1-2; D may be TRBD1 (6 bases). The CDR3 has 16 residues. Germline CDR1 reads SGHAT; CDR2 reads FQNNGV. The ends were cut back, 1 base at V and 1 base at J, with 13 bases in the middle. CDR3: CASSLVGGGDNYGYTF. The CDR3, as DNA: TGTGCCAGCAGCTTAGTAGGGGGAGGAGATAACTATGGCTACACCTTC. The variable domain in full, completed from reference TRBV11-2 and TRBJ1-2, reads EAGVAQSPRYKIIEKRQSVAFWCNPISGHATLYWYQQILGQGPKLLIQFQNNGVVDDSQLPKDRFSAERLKGVDSTLKIQPAKLEDSAVYLCASSLVGGGDNYGYTFGSGTRLTVV.